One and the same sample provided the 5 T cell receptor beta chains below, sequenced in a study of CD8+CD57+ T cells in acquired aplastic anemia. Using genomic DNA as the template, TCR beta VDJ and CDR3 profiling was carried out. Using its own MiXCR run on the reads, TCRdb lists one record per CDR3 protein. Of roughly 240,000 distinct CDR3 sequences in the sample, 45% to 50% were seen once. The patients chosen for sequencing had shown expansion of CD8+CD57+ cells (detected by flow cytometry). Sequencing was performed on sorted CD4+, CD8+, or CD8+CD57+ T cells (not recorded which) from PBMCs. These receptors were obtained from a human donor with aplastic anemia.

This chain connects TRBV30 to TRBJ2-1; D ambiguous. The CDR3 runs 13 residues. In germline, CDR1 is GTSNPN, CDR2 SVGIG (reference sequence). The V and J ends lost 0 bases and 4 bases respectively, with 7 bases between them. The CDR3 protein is CAWSVQLYNEQFF. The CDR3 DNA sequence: TGTGCCTGGAGTGTACAACTGTACAATGAGCAGTTCTTC.

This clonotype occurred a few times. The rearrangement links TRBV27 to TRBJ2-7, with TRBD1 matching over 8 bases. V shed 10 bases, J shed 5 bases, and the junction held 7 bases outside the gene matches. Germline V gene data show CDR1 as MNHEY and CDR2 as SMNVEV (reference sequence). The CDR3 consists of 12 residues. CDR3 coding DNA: TGTGCCACTAAGACAGGGGTGAACGAGCAGTACTTC. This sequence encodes CATKTGVNEQYF.

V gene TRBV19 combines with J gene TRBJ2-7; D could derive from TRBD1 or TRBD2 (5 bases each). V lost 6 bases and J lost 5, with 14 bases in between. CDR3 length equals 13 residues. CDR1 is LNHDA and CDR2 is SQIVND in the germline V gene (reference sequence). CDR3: CASRGTGTNEQYF. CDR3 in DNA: TGTGCCAGTAGGGGGACCGGGACCAACGAGCAGTACTTC.

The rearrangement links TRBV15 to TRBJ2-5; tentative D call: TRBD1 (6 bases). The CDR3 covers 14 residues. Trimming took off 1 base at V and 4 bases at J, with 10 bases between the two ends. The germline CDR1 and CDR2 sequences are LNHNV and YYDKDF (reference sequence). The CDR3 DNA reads TGTGCCACCAGCAGAGCTACAGGGTCAGAGACCCAGTACTTC. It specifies CATSRATGSETQYF. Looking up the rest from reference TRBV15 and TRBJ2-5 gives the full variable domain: DAMVIQNPRYQVTQFGKPVTLSCSQTLNHNVMYWYQQKSSQAPKLLFHYYDKDFNNEADTPDNFQSRRPNTSFCFLDIRSPGLGDTAMYLCATSRATGSETQYFGPGTRLLVL.

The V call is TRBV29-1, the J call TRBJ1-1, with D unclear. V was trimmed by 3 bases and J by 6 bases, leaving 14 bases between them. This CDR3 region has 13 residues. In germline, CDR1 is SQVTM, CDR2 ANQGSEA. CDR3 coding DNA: TGCAGCGTTGATCGCCCCGGCGGCGCTGAAGCTTTCTTT. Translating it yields CSVDRPGGAEAFF.